This T cell receptor beta chain was observed in a study of blood T cells in healthy people across ages (dated by TCRdb to between 2014 and 2017). In terms of the full investigation: In model experiments, template switching captured roughly one uniquely barcoded TCR beta cDNA molecule for every two T cells. Using deep sequencing normalized with unique cDNA molecular identifiers, the study measured how TCR beta repertoire diversity changes with age. Four age groups were formed from the donors: young (average approximately 16 years), middle-aged (more than 35), aged (under 70) and long-lived (less than 85). Donors of different ages were randomly distributed across sequencing lanes to avoid experimental bias. The study analyzed two additional independent replicas of 1 million unique cDNA reads from the same blood draw for two donors, one aged 18 to 30 and one aged 80 or older.

Systemically healthy Caucasian individuals from Russia, some 40 in total and aged roughly 6 to 100 years, were included as donors. Each donor gave approximately 9.3 milliliters of peripheral blood, collected into EDTA-treated Vacutainer tubes. PBMCs were isolated by Ficoll-Paque density-gradient centrifugation, with at least 7 million obtained per sample. Trizol reagent was used to extract total RNA from the PBMCs, yielding at least 5.5 micrograms per sample. For every donor, an aliquot of PBMCs went through flow cytometry to measure the percentages of naive CD45RAhigh/CD27high T cells. What the authors observed across the whole study: The percentage of naive T cells measured by flow cytometry correlated strongly with observed TCR beta diversity. Total diversity estimates from one million sequenced T cells were considered lower bounds and underestimates. Observed TCR beta diversity per million T cells fell roughly linearly with age, and a significant reduction was already apparent by age roughly 40. Compared with the aged group, more naive CD4+ T cells, fewer expanded clones and increased TCR diversity were shown by the long-lived group, suggesting age selection. Bulk unsorted PBMC profiling prevented conclusive comparison of naive and antigen-experienced compartments. Because the CMV infection status of the donors was unknown, age-related changes in expanded clonotypes may potentially have been confounded.

As concerns this clonotype: This clone's antigen is unknown. A much more abundant neighbour one base away suggests this may be a read error.

The protocol used for the library was 5' RACE. The sequencing machine was an Illumina HiSeq 2500. A second PCR of roughly 6 to 12 cycles was run with a J-beta primer mix and a sample-barcoded 5' primer. A template-switch 5' adaptor carrying 12 random nucleotides introduced a unique molecular identifier onto each TCR beta cDNA molecule. Each sample yielded at least 3 million CDR3-containing paired-end reads. All of the RNA was converted into first-strand cDNA using the Mint cDNA synthesis kit, with a TRBC-specific oligonucleotide serving as the primer. Following uracil-DNA glycosylase treatment, all cDNA underwent a first 18-cycle PCR with the universal primers M1SS and BC2_uni_R. The source study handled its data this way. For normalization, 1 million high-quality reads were randomly selected from each sample, with every read carrying a distinct molecular identifier. Instead of being binned into consensus sequences, reads with shared molecular identifiers were discarded. MiTCR, set to a Q25 quality threshold and the strictest error-elimination algorithm, was used for CDR3 identification, clonotype clustering and error correction. A nonparametric unseen species model with Euler transformation was used to estimate lower-bound total TCR beta diversity. TCRdb reanalyzed the raw reads on its own, using fastp at Q25 for trimming and MiXCR for clone calling, and kept in-frame beta chains. All rows with the same CDR3 protein become a single entry with the most common DNA and genes. The V and J calls and clone size are TCRdb's, not the authors'. The sample contains about 810,000 distinct CDR3 sequences, 35% to 40% of them found a single time. Over 10% of the sample rests with the top ten.

This TCR came from a young man in good health. Input material: blood.

The CDR3 protein: CASGPGTGSHNEQFF. Here is the DNA: TGTGCTAGTGGGCCAGGGACAGGGTCCCACAATGAGCAGTTCTTC. This sequence uses TRBV12-5 and TRBJ2-1; 9 junctional bases match TRBD1. From a lookup of the germline V gene, CDR1 and CDR2 are LGHNT and FRNRAP. The CDR3 contains 15 residues, cysteine and phenylalanine counted. Only CDR3 DNA is held: 45 bases, read in frame from base 1. V has 6 bases trimmed and J has 5 bases trimmed; junction bases matching no gene number 8.